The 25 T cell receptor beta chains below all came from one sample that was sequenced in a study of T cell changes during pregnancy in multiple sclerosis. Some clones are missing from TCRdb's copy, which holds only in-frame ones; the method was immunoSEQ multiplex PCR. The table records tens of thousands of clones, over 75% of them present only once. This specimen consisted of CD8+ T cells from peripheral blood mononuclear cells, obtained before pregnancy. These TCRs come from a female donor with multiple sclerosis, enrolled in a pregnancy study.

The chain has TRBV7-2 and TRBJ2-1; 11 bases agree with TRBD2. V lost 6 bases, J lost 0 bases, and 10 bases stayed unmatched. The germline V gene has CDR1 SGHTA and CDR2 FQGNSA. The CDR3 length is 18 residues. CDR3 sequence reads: CASSVRTSGRSSYNEQFF. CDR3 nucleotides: TGTGCCAGCAGTGTAAGGACTAGCGGGCGAAGCTCCTACAATGAGCAGTTCTTC.

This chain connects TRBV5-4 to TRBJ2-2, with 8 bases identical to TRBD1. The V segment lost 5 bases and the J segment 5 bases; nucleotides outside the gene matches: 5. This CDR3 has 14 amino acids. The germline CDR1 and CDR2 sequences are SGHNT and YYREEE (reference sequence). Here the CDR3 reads CASRTGVWTGELFF. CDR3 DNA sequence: TGTGCCAGCAGGACAGGGGTTTGGACCGGGGAGCTGTTTTTT.

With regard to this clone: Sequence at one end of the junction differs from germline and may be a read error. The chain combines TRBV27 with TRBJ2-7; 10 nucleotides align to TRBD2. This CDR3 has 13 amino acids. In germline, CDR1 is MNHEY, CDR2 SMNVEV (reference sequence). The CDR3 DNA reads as TGTGCCAGCAGTTTATTCGTTAGCGGGAGGCTTCACTTC. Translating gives CASSLFVSGRLHF.

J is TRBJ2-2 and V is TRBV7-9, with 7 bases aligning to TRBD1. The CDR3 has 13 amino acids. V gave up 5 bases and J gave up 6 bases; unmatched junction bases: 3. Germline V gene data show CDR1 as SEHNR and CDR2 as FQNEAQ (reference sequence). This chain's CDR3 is CASSPQGAGELFF. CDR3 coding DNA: TGTGCCAGCAGCCCTCAGGGGGCCGGGGAGCTGTTTTTT.

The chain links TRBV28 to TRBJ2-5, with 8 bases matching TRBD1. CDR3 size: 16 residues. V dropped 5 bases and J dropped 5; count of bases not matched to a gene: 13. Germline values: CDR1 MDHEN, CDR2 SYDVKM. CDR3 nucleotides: TGTGCCAGCAGTCAAACGGGACAGGTCTTTGCGGAGACCCAGTACTTC. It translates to CASSQTGQVFAETQYF.

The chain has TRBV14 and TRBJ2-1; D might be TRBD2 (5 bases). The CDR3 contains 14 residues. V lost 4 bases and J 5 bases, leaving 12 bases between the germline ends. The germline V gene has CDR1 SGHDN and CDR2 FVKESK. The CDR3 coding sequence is TGTGCCAGCAGCCCCTGGGGAGTTAACAATGAGCAGTTCTTC. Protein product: CASSPWGVNNEQFF.

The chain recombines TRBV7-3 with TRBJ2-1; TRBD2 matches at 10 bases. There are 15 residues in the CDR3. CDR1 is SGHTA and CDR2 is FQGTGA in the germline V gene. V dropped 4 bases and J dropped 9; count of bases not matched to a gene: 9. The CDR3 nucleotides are TGTGCCAGCAGCTCTGGTGGGGGACTAGCGAGTGAGCAGTTCTTC. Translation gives CASSSGGGLASEQFF.

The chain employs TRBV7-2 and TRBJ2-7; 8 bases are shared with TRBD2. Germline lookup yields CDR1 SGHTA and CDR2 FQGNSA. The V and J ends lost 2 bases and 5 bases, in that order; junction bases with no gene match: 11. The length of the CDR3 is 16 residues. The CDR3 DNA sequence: TGTGCCAGCAGCTTATTTTTGGGACTAGGGCAGAACGAGCAGTACTTC. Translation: CASSLFLGLGQNEQYF. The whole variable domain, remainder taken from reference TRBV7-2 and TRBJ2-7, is GAGVSQSPSNKVTEKGKDVELRCDPISGHTALYWYRQSLGQGLEFLIYFQGNSAPDKSGLPSDRFSAERTGGSVSTLTIQRTQQEDSAVYLCASSLFLGLGQNEQYFGPGTRLTVT.

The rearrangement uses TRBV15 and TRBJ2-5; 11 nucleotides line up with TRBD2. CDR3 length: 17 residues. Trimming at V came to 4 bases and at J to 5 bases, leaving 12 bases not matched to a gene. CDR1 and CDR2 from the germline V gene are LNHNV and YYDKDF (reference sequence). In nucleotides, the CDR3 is TGTGCCACCAGCACACGAGGTAGCGGGAGGGCCGGGGAGACCCAGTACTTC. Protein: CATSTRGSGRAGETQYF.

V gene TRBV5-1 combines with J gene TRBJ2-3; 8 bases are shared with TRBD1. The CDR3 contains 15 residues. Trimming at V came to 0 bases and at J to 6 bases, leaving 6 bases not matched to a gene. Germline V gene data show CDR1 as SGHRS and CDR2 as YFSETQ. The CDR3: CASSLEGQASDTQYF. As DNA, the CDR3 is TGCGCCAGCAGCTTGGAGGGACAGGCTTCGGATACGCAGTATTTT.

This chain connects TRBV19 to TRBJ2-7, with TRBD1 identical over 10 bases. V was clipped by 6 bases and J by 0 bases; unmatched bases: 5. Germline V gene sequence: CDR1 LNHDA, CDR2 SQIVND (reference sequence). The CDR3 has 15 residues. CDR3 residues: CASSPGQGGSYEQYF. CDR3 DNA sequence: TGTGCCAGTAGCCCAGGACAGGGGGGCTCCTACGAGCAGTACTTC.

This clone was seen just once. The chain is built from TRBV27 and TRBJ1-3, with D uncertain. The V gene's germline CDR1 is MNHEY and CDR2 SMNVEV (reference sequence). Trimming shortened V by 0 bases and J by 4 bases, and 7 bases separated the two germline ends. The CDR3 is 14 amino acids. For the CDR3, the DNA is TGTGCCAGCAGTTTATCAAGAGCAGGAAACACCATATATTTT. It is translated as CASSLSRAGNTIYF.

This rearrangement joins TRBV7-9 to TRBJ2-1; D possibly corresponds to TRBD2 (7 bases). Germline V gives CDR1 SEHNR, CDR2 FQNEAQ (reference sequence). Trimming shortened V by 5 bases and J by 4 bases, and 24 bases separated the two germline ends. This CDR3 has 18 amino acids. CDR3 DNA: TGTGCCAGCAGCCGAGAGGGAGGGGGGCACGGCGGATACAATGAGCAGTTCTTC. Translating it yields CASSREGGGHGGYNEQFF.

The CDR3 loop reads CASSGQLNQPQHF. The CDR3 region has the DNA TGTGCCAGTAGTGGACAGTTAAATCAGCCCCAGCATTTT. This chain connects TRBV19 to TRBJ1-5, with D tentatively TRBD1 (6 bases). Germline V CDR1 and CDR2: LNHDA, SQIVND (reference sequence). Between the trimmed V and J ends, which lost 5 bases and 4 bases, there was a span of 9 bases. The CDR3 has 13 residues.

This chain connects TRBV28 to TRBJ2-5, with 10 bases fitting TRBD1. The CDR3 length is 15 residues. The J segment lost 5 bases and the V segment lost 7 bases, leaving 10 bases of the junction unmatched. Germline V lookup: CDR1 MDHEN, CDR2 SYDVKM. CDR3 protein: CASTPTGGWDETQYF. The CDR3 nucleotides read TGTGCCAGCACCCCGACAGGGGGCTGGGATGAGACCCAGTACTTC.

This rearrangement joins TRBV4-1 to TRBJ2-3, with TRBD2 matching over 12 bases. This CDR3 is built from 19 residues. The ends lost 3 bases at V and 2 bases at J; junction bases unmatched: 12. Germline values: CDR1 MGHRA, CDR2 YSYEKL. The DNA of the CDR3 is TGCGCCAGCAGCCAGAAAGAAATGGGACTAGCGGGCTACACAGATACGCAGTATTTT. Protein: CASSQKEMGLAGYTDTQYF.

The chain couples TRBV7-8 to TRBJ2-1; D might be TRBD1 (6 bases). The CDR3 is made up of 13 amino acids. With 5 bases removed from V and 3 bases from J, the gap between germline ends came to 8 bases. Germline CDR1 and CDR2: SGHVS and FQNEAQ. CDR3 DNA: TGTGCCAGCAGCCAGGACAGCTACAATGAGCAGTTCTTC. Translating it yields CASSQDSYNEQFF.

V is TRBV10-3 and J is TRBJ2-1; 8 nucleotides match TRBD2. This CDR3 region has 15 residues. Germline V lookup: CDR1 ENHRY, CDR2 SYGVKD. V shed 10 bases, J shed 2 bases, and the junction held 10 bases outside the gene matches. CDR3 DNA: TGTGCCACGATCGAAGGTAGCGGGGCCTACAATGAGCAGTTCTTC. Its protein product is CATIEGSGAYNEQFF.

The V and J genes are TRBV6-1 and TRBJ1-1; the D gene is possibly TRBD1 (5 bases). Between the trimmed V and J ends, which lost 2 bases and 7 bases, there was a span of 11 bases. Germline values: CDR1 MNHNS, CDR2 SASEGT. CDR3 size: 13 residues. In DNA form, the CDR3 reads TGTGCCAGCAGTGAAAGGGGTGCCCTTGAAGCTTTCTTT. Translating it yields CASSERGALEAFF.

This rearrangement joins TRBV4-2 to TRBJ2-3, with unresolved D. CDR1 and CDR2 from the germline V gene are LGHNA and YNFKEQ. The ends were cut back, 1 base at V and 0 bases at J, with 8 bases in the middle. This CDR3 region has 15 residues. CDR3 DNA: TGTGCCAGCAGCCAAGTCGGGTCTAGCACAGATACGCAGTATTTT. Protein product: CASSQVGSSTDTQYF.

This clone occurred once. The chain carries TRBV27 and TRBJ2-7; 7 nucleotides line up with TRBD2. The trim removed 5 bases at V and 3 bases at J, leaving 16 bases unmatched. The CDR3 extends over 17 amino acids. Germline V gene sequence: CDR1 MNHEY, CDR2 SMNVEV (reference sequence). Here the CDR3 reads CASSRAAPGLSFYEQYF. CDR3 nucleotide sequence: TGTGCCAGCAGTCGCGCCGCCCCGGGACTAAGTTTCTACGAGCAGTACTTC.

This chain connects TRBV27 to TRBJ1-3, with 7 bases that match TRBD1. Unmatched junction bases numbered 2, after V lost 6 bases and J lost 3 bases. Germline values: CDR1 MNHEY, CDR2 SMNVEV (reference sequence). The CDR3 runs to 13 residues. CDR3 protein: CASSWDSGNTIYF. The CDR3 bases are TGTGCCAGCAGCTGGGACAGTGGAAACACCATATATTTT.

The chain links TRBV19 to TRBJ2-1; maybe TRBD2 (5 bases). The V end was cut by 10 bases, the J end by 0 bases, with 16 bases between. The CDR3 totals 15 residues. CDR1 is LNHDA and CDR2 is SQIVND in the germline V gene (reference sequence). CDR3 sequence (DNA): TGTGCCACCTCACTCGGGGTTCGCTCCTACAATGAGCAGTTCTTC. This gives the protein CATSLGVRSYNEQFF. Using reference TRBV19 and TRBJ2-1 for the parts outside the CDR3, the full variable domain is DGGITQSPKYLFRKEGQNVTLSCEQNLNHDAMYWYRQDPGQGLRLIYYSQIVNDFQKGDIAEGYSVSREKKESFPLTVTSAQKNPTAFYLCATSLGVRSYNEQFFGPGTRLTVL.

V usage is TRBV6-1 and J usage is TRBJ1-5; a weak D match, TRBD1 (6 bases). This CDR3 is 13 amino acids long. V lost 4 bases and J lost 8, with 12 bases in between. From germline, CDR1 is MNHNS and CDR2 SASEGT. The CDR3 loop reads CASSVDSLKPQHF. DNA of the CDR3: TGTGCCAGCAGTGTGGACAGTTTGAAGCCCCAGCATTTT.

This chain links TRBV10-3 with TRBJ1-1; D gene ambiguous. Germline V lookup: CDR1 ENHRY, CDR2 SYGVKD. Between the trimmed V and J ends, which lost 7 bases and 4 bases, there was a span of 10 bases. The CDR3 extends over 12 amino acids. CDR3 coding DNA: TGTGCCATCACTGCGGGTGGCACTGAAGCTTTCTTT. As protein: CAITAGGTEAFF.